This TCR beta chain came from a study of T cell responses to AZD1222 COVID-19 vaccine. This clone was counted once. Its matching antigen is unknown. Profiling relied on immunoSEQ multiplex PCR, and the TCRdb table lists in-frame clones only, not all of them. Here the sample spans about 140,000 clones, 92% being singletons. Study observations and caveats: Receipt of two AZD1222 doses was followed by a rise in Spike-specific TCR breadth and depth. It should be noted that donors were predominantly white British and more often female, and clonal diversity was possibly underestimated.

The source was peripheral blood, collected on day 0 of AZD1222 vaccination. The receptor's source is an adult in good health.

The CDR3 spells CASSFDGQGFGYTF. The DNA of the CDR3 is TGTGCCAGCAGCTTCGATGGACAGGGTTTCGGCTACACCTTC. V gene TRBV7-2 combines with J gene TRBJ1-2, with 8 positions matching TRBD1. The CDR3 loop spans 14 amino acids. CDR1 is SGHTA and CDR2 is FQGNSA in the germline V gene. After removal of 3 bases from V and 8 bases from J, the junction contained 8 bases not matched to a gene.